Ten or more counts support the clone carrying this T cell receptor beta chain. Its antigen is not identified. Mouse germline and gene names are used. From the germline J gene comes the end of the CDR3, since the read stops 4 residues before it. The sample originates from a study of CD8+ T cells in alopecia areata. For the study at large: Spontaneously alopecic C3H/HeJ graft donors, roughly 6-13 months old, gave skin to approximately 6-10-week-old female C3H/HeJ mice.

Study results and caveats: Among patients, TCR sharing was less clear than in mice, a difference possibly due in part to HLA diversity in the patient population. Clonality was higher in lesional than normal scalp, especially in alopecia totalis/universalis.

TCR sequencing used cDNA made by reverse transcription of extracted RNA. The table came from immunoSEQ multiplex PCR; TCRdb's copy has only in-frame clones and leaves some out. Captured here are over 15,000 clones, none seen once; the top ten comprise around 33%. CDR3 size: 15 residues. CDR1 and CDR2 (germline): FNHDT, SITEND (reference sequence). Cutaneous lymph nodes were pooled and cells sorted by CD4, CD8alpha, NKG2D, NKG2ACE and more. This receptor was taken from a C3H/HeJ mouse with alopecia areata. The strain's MHC: H2-k. J is TRBJ2-7 and V is TRBV19, with TRBD2 identical over 11 bases. The sequenced sample was CD8+ T cells sorted from a lymph node. This chain's CDR3 is CASSLTGGARHEQYF. The DNA read from the CDR3 is TGTGCCAGCAGTCTTACTGGGGGGGCGCGGCAT.